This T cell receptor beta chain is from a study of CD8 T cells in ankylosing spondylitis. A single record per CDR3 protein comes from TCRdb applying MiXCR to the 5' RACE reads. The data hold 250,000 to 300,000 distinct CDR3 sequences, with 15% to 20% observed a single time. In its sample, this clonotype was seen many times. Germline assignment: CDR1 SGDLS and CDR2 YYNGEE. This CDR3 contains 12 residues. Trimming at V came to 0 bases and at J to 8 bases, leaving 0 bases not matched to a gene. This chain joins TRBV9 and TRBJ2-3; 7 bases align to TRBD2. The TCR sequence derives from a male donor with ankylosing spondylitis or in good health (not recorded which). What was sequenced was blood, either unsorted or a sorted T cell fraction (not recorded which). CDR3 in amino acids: CASSVGEGTQYF. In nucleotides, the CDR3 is TGTGCCAGCAGCGTAGGGGAGGGTACGCAGTATTTT.